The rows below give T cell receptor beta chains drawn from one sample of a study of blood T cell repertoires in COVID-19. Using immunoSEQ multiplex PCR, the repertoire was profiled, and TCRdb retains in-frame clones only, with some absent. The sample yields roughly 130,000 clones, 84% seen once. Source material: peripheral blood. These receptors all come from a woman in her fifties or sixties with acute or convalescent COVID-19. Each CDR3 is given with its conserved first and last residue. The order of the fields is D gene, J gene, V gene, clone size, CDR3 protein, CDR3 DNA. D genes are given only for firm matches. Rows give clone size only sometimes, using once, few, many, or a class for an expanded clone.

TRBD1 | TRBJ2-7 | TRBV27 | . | CASSPGTGVIKYF | TGTGCCAGCAGCCCCGGGACAGGGGTAATCAAGTACTTC
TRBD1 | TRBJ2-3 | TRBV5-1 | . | CASCRDRSTDTQYF | TGCGCCAGCTGCCGGGACAGATCCACAGATACGCAGTATTTT
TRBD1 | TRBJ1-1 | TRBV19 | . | CASASRDSEAFF | TGTGCCAGTGCTTCCAGGGACAGTGAAGCTTTCTTT
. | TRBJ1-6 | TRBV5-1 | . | CASSLAGGENSPLHF | TGCGCCAGCAGCTTGGCCGGAGGCGAAAATTCACCCCTCCACTTT
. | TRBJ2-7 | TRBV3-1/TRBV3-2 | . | CASSQGTERSYEQYF | TGTGCCAGCAGCCAAGGGACAGAGCGCTCCTACGAGCAGTACTTC
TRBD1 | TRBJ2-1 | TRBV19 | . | CASSSRGPNEQFF | TGTGCCAGTAGCAGCAGGGGGCCTAATGAGCAGTTCTTC
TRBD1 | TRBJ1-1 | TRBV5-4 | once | CASSGQGGTEAFF | TGTGCCAGCAGCGGACAGGGGGGCACTGAAGCTTTCTTT
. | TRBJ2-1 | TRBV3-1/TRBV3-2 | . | CASSLSGMVNEQFF | TGTGCCAGCAGCCTTTCGGGGATGGTCAATGAGCAGTTCTTC
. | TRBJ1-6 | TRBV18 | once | CASSAGGAGSPLHF | TGTGCCAGCTCAGCGGGGGGCGCCGGATCACCCCTCCACTTT
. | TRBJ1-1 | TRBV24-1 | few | CATSDGGKNTEAFF | TGTGCCACCAGTGACGGGGGAAAGAACACTGAAGCTTTCTTT
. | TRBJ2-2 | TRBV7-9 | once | CASSRTQGRGTPNTGELFF | TGTGCCAGCAGCCGAACACAGGGACGAGGAACCCCGAACACCGGGGAGCTGTTTTTT
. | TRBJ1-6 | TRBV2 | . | CASSARYNSPLHF | TGTGCCAGCAGTGCTCGGTATAATTCACCCCTCCACTTT
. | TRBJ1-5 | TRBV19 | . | CASKGLDQGGQPQHF | TGTGCCAGTAAGGGCCTGGACCAGGGTGGCCAGCCCCAGCATTTT
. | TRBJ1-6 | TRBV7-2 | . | CASSLAPGGERSPLHF | TGTGCCAGCAGCTTAGCTCCGGGCGGGGAGAGGTCACCCCTCCACTTT
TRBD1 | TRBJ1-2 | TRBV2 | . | CASSETGDGYTF | TGTGCCAGCAGTGAGACAGGGGATGGCTACACCTTC
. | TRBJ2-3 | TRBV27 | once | CASSLWSREWDRGWADTQYF | TGTGCCAGCAGTTTATGGAGTCGAGAGTGGGATCGGGGTTGGGCAGATACGCAGTATTTT
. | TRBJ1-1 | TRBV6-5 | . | CASSYGGAAAFF | TGTGCCAGCAGTTACGGGGGGGCCGCGGCTTTCTTT
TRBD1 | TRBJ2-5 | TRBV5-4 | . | CASSFDRGSKETQYF | TGTGCCAGCAGCTTCGACAGGGGGAGTAAAGAGACCCAGTACTTC
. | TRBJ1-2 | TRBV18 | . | CASSNADGYGYTF | TGTGCCAGCTCGAATGCGGATGGCTATGGCTACACCTTC
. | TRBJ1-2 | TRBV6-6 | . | CASSADIGYTF | TGTGCCAGCAGCGCCGACATCGGCTACACCTTC
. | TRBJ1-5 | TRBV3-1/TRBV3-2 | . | CASSQIDQPQHF | TGTGCCAGCAGCCAAATCGATCAGCCCCAGCATTTT
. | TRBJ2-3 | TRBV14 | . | CASSQGKLPDTQYF | TGTGCCAGCAGCCAGGGCAAGCTGCCAGATACGCAGTATTTT